This T cell receptor beta chain derives from a study of vaccination and CD4 T cells after COVID-19. The wider study: Two of the convalescents were Hispanic, and the group consisted of six males and four females. Once diagnosed, patients had post-COVID samples drawn a median around 110 days later (range 35 to 161). Post-vaccine sampling followed dose two by a median roughly 65 days (range 14 to 241). Study-wide results and limits: Post-vaccination, and not before, a median roughly 86% of reactive clones appeared in convalescent patients.

Specified time point: late sampling 161 to 241 days after vaccination in three convalescent patients. Germline V lookup: CDR1 DFQATT, CDR2 SNEGSKA (reference sequence). The CDR3 extends over 14 amino acids. Trimming removed 1 base from V and 8 bases from J, with 14 bases in between. TCRdb ran MiXCR on the PCR reads and lists one entry per CDR3 protein. Of 25,000 or so distinct CDR3 sequences in the sample, 50% were seen once. Regarding this clonotype: Its specificity is unknown.

This specimen was CD4+ T cells from blood, taken about 7 months after SARS-CoV-2 vaccination. The chain uses TRBV20-1 and TRBJ1-4; perhaps TRBD1 as D (5 bases). The receptor was isolated from a human donor who had recovered from COVID-19. The CDR3 is CSARVAGSGEKLFF. The CDR3, as DNA: TGCAGTGCTAGAGTAGCAGGGTCCGGGGAAAAACTGTTTTTT.